This T cell receptor (beta chain) is from a study of CD8 T cells in ankylosing spondylitis. General study findings and limits: CD8+ disease-linked clones were present at relatively low frequencies in blood. Within ankylosing spondylitis blood, a TCR beta motif made up of eight highly homologous variants appeared to be characteristic. Reportedly, matched ankylosing spondylitis synovial fluid was significantly enriched for disease-linked clones.

TCRdb fed the 5' RACE reads into MiXCR, producing one record per CDR3 protein. The sample consists of around 150,000 distinct CDR3 sequences, 30% to 35% of them appearing once. On this clonotype: Its target is unknown.

Trimming pared 1 base from V and 8 bases from J, leaving 12 bases between. The CDR3 is 14 residues long. Germline V gene sequence: CDR1 SGHNT, CDR2 YENEEA. This sequence originates from a male donor with ankylosing spondylitis. The sequenced sample was synovial fluid, either unsorted or a sorted T cell fraction (not recorded which). The rearrangement links TRBV11-3 to TRBJ2-1; unclear D gene. The CDR3 sequence is CASSLGLVRDEQFF. In DNA form, the CDR3 reads TGTGCCAGCAGCTTAGGTCTAGTAAGGGATGAGCAGTTCTTC.